This TCR beta chain was profiled in a study of identifying expanded T cells in peripheral blood. Study-wide points: Approximately 1.1 clones differed between technical replicates, versus approximately 17 and 20 over time. Variance in clone template counts between roughly two-week samples significantly increased with total template count across all healthy donors.

With respect to this clone: Its antigen is as yet unknown.

Collection occurred without any documented infections or immune events in donors. Germline lookup yields CDR1 SEHNR and CDR2 FQNEAQ (reference sequence). The CDR3 length is 18 residues. J gave up 0 bases and V 5 bases, and 12 bases lay outside the gene matches. Sequenced by immunoSEQ multiplex PCR; TCRdb stores in-frame clones only, minus some. The table includes some 81,000 clones, 84% detected once. Sample: blood. The clonotype originates from a person aged 18 to 75 in good health. The V call is TRBV7-9, the J call TRBJ2-3; the match to TRBD2 covers 9 bases. CDR3 amino acids: CASSLLRTSATSTDTQYF. CDR3 nucleotides: TGTGCCAGCAGCCTTTTACGGACTAGCGCAACTAGCACAGATACGCAGTATTTT.